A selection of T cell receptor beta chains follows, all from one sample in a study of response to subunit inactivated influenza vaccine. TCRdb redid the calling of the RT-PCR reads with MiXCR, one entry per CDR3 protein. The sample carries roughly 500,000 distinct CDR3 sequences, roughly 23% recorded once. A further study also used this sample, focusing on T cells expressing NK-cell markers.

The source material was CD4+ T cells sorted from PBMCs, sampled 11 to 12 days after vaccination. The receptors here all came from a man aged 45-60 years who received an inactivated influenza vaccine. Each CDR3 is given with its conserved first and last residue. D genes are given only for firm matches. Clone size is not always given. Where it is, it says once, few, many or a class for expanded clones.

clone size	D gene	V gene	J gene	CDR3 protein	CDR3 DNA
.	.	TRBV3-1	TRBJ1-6	CASSEDWGASPLHF	TGTGCCAGCAGCGAGGACTGGGGGGCTTCACCCCTCCACTTT
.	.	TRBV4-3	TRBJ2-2	CASSQDMFANTGELFF	TGCGCCAGCAGCCAAGATATGTTCGCGAACACCGGGGAGCTGTTTTTT
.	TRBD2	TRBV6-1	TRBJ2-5	CASSTLLAGGPETQYF	TGTGCCAGCAGTACATTACTAGCGGGGGGGCCGGAGACCCAGTACTTC
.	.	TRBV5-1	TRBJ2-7	CASSLQVLGYEQYF	TGCGCCAGCAGCTTACAGGTTCTTGGCTACGAGCAGTACTTC
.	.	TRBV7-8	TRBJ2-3	CASNTKGLASTDTQYF	TGTGCCAGCAACACAAAGGGGCTAGCGAGCACAGATACGCAGTATTTT
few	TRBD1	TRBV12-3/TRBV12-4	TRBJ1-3	CASQGETGNTIYF	TGTGCCAGCCAGGGGGAAACTGGAAACACCATATATTTT
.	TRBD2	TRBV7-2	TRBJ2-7	CASSLALAGVGEQYF	TGTGCCAGCAGCTTAGCGCTTGCGGGAGTTGGGGAGCAGTACTTC
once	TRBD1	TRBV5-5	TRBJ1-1	CAGSSVAPGGGAFF	TGTGCCGGCAGCTCGGTGGCCCCAGGGGGCGGAGCTTTCTTT
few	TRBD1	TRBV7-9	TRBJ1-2	CASSQGTANYGYTF	TGTGCCAGCAGCCAAGGGACAGCGAACTATGGCTACACCTTC
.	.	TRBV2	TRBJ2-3	CASSDMGVSTDTQYF	TGTGCCAGCAGTGATATGGGAGTTTCGACAGATACGCAGTATTTT
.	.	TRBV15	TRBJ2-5	CATSPGRGQRAQYF	TGTGCCACCAGTCCGGGTCGGGGACAAAGGGCCCAGTACTTC
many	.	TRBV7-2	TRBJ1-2	CASSLTGYGYTF	TGTGCCAGCAGCTTAACAGGCTATGGCTACACCTTC
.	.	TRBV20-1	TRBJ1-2	CSASGVGDYGYTF	TGCAGTGCTTCGGGGGTGGGAGACTATGGCTACACCTTC
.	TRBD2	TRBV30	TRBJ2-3	CAWSLPLAGGYTQYF	TGTGCCTGGAGTCTACCACTAGCGGGAGGCTATACGCAGTATTTT
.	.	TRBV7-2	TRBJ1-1	CASSLEAGRTTEAFF	TGTGCCAGCAGCTTAGAGGCAGGGCGAACCACTGAAGCTTTCTTT
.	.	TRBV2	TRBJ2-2	CASSERGHNTGELFF	TGTGCCAGCAGTGAAAGGGGACACAACACCGGGGAGCTGTTTTTT
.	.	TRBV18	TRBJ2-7	CASSPFGASAGYEQYF	TGTGCCAGCTCACCATTTGGCGCTAGCGCCGGCTACGAGCAGTACTTC
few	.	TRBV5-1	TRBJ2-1	CASSYRDTSYNEQFF	TGCGCCAGCAGCTACCGGGACACCTCCTACAATGAGCAGTTCTTC
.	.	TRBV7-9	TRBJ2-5	CASLGVGRETQYF	TGTGCCAGCTTGGGGGTGGGCCGAGAGACCCAGTACTTC
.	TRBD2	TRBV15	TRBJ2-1	CATSSTSGRSYNEQFF	TGTGCCACCAGCAGCACTAGCGGGAGATCCTACAATGAGCAGTTCTTC
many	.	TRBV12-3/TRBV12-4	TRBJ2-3	CAISRGLRTDTQYF	TGTGCCATCTCTCGGGGACTTCGCACAGATACGCAGTATTTT
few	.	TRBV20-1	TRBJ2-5	CSARDQSGAGETQYF	TGCAGTGCTAGAGATCAGTCAGGGGCGGGAGAGACCCAGTACTTC
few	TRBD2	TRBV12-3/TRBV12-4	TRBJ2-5	CASNVAGGQETQYF	TGTGCCAGCAATGTAGCGGGGGGGCAAGAGACCCAGTACTTC
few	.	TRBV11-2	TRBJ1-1	CASSLVSGRVWRQNTEAFF	TGTGCCAGCAGCTTAGTTAGCGGAAGGGTGTGGCGACAAAACACTGAAGCTTTCTTT
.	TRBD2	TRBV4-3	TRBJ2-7	CASSQGLAVDEQYF	TGCGCCAGCAGCCAAGGACTAGCTGTCGACGAGCAGTACTTC
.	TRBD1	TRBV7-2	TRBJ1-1	CASSFFGQGDEAFF	TGTGCCAGCAGTTTTTTTGGACAGGGGGATGAAGCTTTCTTT
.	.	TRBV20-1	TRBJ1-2	CSARGDHYGYTF	TGCAGTGCTAGGGGGGATCACTATGGCTACACCTTC
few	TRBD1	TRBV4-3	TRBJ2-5	CASSQGTGAWETQYF	TGCGCCAGCAGCCAAGGGACAGGGGCATGGGAGACCCAGTACTTC
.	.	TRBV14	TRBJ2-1	CASSQDGLFTYNEQFF	TGTGCCAGCAGCCAAGATGGCCTTTTTACCTACAATGAGCAGTTCTTC
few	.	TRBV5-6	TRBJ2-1	CASSFSGNEQFF	TGTGCCAGCAGCTTTTCAGGGAATGAGCAGTTCTTC
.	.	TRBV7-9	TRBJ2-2	CASSFEHRGRAMFF	TGTGCCAGCAGCTTTGAACACCGGGGTAGGGCCATGTTTTTT
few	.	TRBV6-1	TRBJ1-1	CASSSILYRERAFF	TGTGCCAGCAGTAGTATTTTATACAGGGAGCGAGCTTTCTTT
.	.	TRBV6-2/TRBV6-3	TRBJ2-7	CASSYGQGQSISYEQYF	TGTGCCAGCAGTTACGGGCAGGGGCAGTCTATCTCCTACGAGCAGTACTTC
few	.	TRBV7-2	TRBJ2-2	CASSSPFLVVAGELFF	TGTGCCAGCAGCTCCCCTTTCCTAGTGGTGGCCGGGGAGCTGTTTTTT
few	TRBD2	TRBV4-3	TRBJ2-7	CASSQGLAGREQYF	TGCGCCAGCAGCCAGGGACTAGCTGGTCGCGAGCAGTACTTC
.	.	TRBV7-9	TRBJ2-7	CASSVGGTGLGEQYF	TGTGCCAGCAGCGTAGGTGGCACGGGTCTGGGCGAGCAGTACTTC
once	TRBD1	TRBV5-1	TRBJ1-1	CASSSQGASEAFF	TGCGCCAGCAGCTCACAGGGGGCCTCTGAAGCTTTCTTT
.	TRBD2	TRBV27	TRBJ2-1	CASSLYRSRAGLAGFGNEQFF	TGTGCCAGCAGTCTTTATCGTTCTCGGGCGGGACTAGCGGGATTTGGGAATGAGCAGTTCTTC
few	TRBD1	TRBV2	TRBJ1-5	CASSVNRGENRANQPQHF	TGTGCCAGCAGTGTAAACAGGGGGGAGAATCGGGCCAATCAGCCCCAGCATTTT
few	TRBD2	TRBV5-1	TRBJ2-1	CASSLPVAGGTNFIYNEQFF	TGCGCCAGCAGCTTGCCGGTAGCGGGAGGGACCAACTTCATATACAATGAGCAGTTCTTC
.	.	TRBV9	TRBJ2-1	CASSGSERYEQFF	TGTGCCAGCAGCGGGTCGGAAAGGTATGAGCAGTTCTTC
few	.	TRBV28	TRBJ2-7	CASSLWGGQYF	TGTGCCAGCAGTTTATGGGGTGGGCAGTACTTC
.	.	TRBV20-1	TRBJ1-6	CSARDEGGEGYNSPLHF	TGCAGTGCTAGAGATGAGGGAGGCGAGGGCTATAATTCACCCCTCCACTTT
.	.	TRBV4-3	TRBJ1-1	CASSPQLLAVGTEAFF	TGCGCCAGCAGCCCTCAATTACTAGCGGTAGGCACTGAAGCTTTCTTT